This T cell receptor beta chain comes out of a study of human thymus T cells. General study findings and limits: Thymic as well as blood repertoires seemed to favor certain V and J genes unevenly.

As to this clone: What it binds is not known.

Donors were healthy Finnish babies undergoing corrective operations for congenital heart defects. During surgery, about 0.5-1 mL peripheral blood was drawn from four of eight donors. No fixed cell number was used; all available blood leukocytes supplied DNA. Sequenced by immunoSEQ multiplex PCR; TCRdb stores in-frame clones only, minus some. The table lists about 43,000 clones, about 95% of them singletons. The sequenced sample consisted of blood. The source is a girl under three years old with a congenital heart defect but otherwise immunologically healthy.

The CDR3 coding sequence is TGTGCCAGCAGTGGGGGACAGGAAGTAAATGAGCAGTTCTTC. This sequence encodes CASSGGQEVNEQFF. The chain carries TRBV6-1 and TRBJ2-1, with 8 bases matching TRBD1. CDR1 is MNHNS and CDR2 is SASEGT in the germline V gene. The CDR3 extends over 14 amino acids. The J segment lost 7 bases and the V segment lost 4 bases, leaving 6 bases of the junction unmatched.